This TCR beta chain originates from a study of CD8 T cells in ankylosing spondylitis (dated by TCRdb to 2017 to 2019). Background on the whole study: To find TCR variants linked to disease, the study profiled T cell receptor beta repertoires in ankylosing spondylitis patients and healthy donors. The full study cohort was made up of approximately 27 ankylosing spondylitis patients and roughly 98 healthy donors. Peripheral blood was sampled, and synovial fluid was additionally collected from ankylosing spondylitis patients.

For sequencing, an Illumina HiSeq 2500 was employed. TCR beta libraries were prepared by quantitative 5'-RACE with molecular barcodes. On the authors' methods: To identify disease-linked TCR variants, a new computational method was used, one built on a probabilistic model of VDJ rearrangement. TCRdb applied fastp at Q25 and MiXCR to the public reads, then kept only in-frame beta chains. A single entry per CDR3 protein holds the most common genes and DNA from its merged rows. For this entry, the V and J calls and clone size follow TCRdb and not the study's own pipeline. Present in this sample are 150,000 to 200,000 distinct CDR3 sequences, around 32% of which were seen just once. The ten largest clones add up to about 6% of the sample. As to this clonotype: Its antigen is not yet known. No much larger clonotype is one base removed from it; base qualities were not supplied.

The germline V gene yields SNHLY for CDR1 and FYNNEI for CDR2. At the junction V is shortened by 7 bases and J by 7 bases; bases outside the gene matches: 4. From the cysteine through the phenylalanine, the CDR3 covers 12 amino acids. Left in the record is the CDR3 DNA by itself, 36 bases read in frame from the first base. What the study reported, not specific to this receptor: Significant enrichment of the disease-linked clones was reported in matched synovial fluid samples from ankylosing spondylitis patients. Some motif variants were previously reported in synovial fluid and blood of reactive arthritis patients, suggesting common disease-initiation mechanisms. A TCR beta motif made up of under ten highly homologous amino acid variants appeared to be characteristic of blood from ankylosing spondylitis patients. The disease-linked clones had a CD8+ phenotype and were found at relatively low frequencies in peripheral blood.

Synovial fluid samples were matched to blood samples from the same ankylosing spondylitis patients. Sample: synovial fluid, either unsorted or a sorted T cell fraction (not recorded which). The chain couples TRBV2 to TRBJ1-5; a stretch of 7 junction bases matches TRBD1. The sequence came from a male donor with ankylosing spondylitis. The nucleotide sequence is TGTGCCAGCAAGACAGGGTCCCAGCCCCAGCATTTT. Its amino acids are CASKTGSQPQHF.